Listed below are T cell receptor beta chains from one sample, sequenced in a study of cytomegalovirus exposure and HLA in healthy donors. Produced via immunoSEQ multiplex PCR; TCRdb's table is partial and in-frame only. The sample carries approximately 190,000 clones, over 65% recorded once. The specimen sequenced was PBMCs. The receptors originated from a man between 18 and 29 years old in good health and CMV-seropositive. The CDR3 runs from the conserved cysteine through the conserved F or W. A D gene is named only where the DNA matches it firmly. Clone size, where shown, is once, few, many, or a class for clones that have expanded.

D,J,V,size,CDR3,DNA
-,TRBJ1-1,TRBV7-9,-,CASSPPNTEAFF,TGTGCCAGCAGCCCTCCCAACACTGAAGCTTTCTTT
-,TRBJ2-7,TRBV6-1,-,CASRESSYEQYF,TGTGCCAGCCGGGAGAGCTCCTACGAGCAGTACTTC
-,TRBJ2-5,TRBV7-7,-,CASSLGGAVQETQYF,TGTGCCAGCAGCTTGGGAGGCGCGGTACAAGAGACCCAGTACTTC
-,TRBJ2-3,TRBV4-3,-,CASSQDATVSTDTQYF,TGCGCCAGCAGCCAAGATGCGACAGTTAGCACAGATACGCAGTATTTT
TRBD1,TRBJ2-7,TRBV29-1,-,CSVGGTGTGWYEQYF,TGCAGCGTTGGGGGCACCGGGACAGGGTGGTACGAGCAGTACTTC
-,TRBJ2-1,TRBV7-2,-,CASSFSGRPSYNEQFF,TGTGCCAGCAGCTTTTCCGGCAGGCCATCCTACAATGAGCAGTTCTTC
TRBD1,TRBJ2-7,TRBV29-1,-,CSVPGQAKTYEQYF,TGCAGCGTACCGGGACAGGCAAAAACCTACGAGCAGTACTTC
TRBD1,TRBJ2-7,TRBV2,-,CASRGTGSYEQYF,TGTGCCAGCAGGGGGACAGGATCCTACGAGCAGTACTTC
TRBD1,TRBJ2-7,TRBV7-8,-,CASSSRQGKYYEQYF,TGTGCCAGCAGCTCGAGACAGGGGAAGTATTACGAGCAGTACTTC
-,TRBJ2-3,TRBV7-8,-,CASSLARSGGTDTQYF,TGTGCCAGCAGCTTAGCGAGGTCCGGGGGAACAGATACGCAGTATTTT
TRBD1,TRBJ2-7,TRBV27,-,CASSTPGTGVYEQYF,TGTGCCAGCAGTACCCCCGGGACAGGGGTCTACGAGCAGTACTTC
TRBD1,TRBJ1-2,TRBV28,-,CASSSGTDYGYTF,TGTGCCAGCAGTTCAGGGACAGACTATGGCTACACCTTC
-,TRBJ2-1,TRBV19,once,CASSGSWGSYNEQFF,TGTGCCAGTAGCGGGAGTTGGGGCTCCTACAATGAGCAGTTCTTC
TRBD1,TRBJ1-1,TRBV28,-,CASSSYRGVNTEAFF,TGTGCCAGCAGTTCCTACAGGGGAGTGAACACTGAAGCTTTCTTT
TRBD1,TRBJ2-7,TRBV28,-,CASLQTGGKAYEQYF,TGTGCCAGCCTTCAAACAGGGGGGAAGGCCTACGAGCAGTACTTC
-,TRBJ2-3,TRBV28,-,CASGTRTDTQYF,TGTGCCAGCGGGACTCGCACAGATACGCAGTATTTT
TRBD2,TRBJ2-1,TRBV27,-,CASSFDMVDPGLAGGVSYNEQFF,TGTGCCAGCAGTTTTGACATGGTGGACCCGGGACTAGCGGGAGGGGTATCCTACAATGAGCAGTTCTTC
TRBD2,TRBJ2-5,TRBV9,-,CAAMPSGRPSETQYF,TGTGCGGCTATGCCCAGCGGGAGACCTTCAGAGACCCAGTACTTC
TRBD1,TRBJ1-2,TRBV6-5,-,CASTGQGLDGYTF,TGTGCCAGCACCGGACAGGGATTAGATGGCTACACCTTC
-,TRBJ1-5,TRBV7-3,-,CASSYTGTRRNF,TGTGCCAGCAGCTACACCGGGACAAGGAGGAATTTT
TRBD1,TRBJ2-7,TRBV4-1,-,CASSQVPGQGIEQYF,TGCGCCAGCAGCCAAGTACCGGGACAGGGGATCGAGCAGTACTTC
TRBD2,TRBJ2-3,TRBV29-1,-,CSAGGTSGAHTDTQYF,TGCAGCGCCGGGGGGACTAGCGGGGCCCACACAGATACGCAGTATTTT
TRBD2,TRBJ2-1,TRBV7-2,-,CASSSTSGFYNEQFF,TGTGCCAGCAGCTCCACTAGCGGGTTCTACAATGAGCAGTTCTTC
TRBD2,TRBJ2-3,TRBV5-4,-,CASSLRAGGLDTQYF,TGTGCCAGCAGCTTGAGGGCGGGAGGGCTAGATACGCAGTATTTT
TRBD2,TRBJ2-3,TRBV29-1,-,CSVSGASGTDTQYF,TGCAGCGTCAGCGGGGCTAGCGGCACAGATACGCAGTATTTT
-,TRBJ2-7,TRBV9,-,CASSVGTTGGIEEQYF,TGTGCCAGCAGCGTAGGCACGACAGGTGGGATAGAAGAGCAGTACTTC